These T cell receptor beta chains were read from a single sample in a study of vaccination and CD4 T cells after COVID-19. TCRdb analysed the PCR reads with MiXCR anew, one entry per CDR3 protein. Here the sample spans 11,000 to 15,000 distinct CDR3 sequences, 50% to 75% being singletons. These receptors are not linked to any known antigen. The sample comprised CD4+ T cells from blood, cultured in vitro. These receptors all stem from a human donor who had recovered from COVID-19. Both conserved end residues are trimmed from each CDR3.

v_call: TRBV28; cdr3_aa: ASSFEQLETNTQY
v_call: TRBV18; cdr3_aa: ASSEGLAQTGTQY
v_call: TRBV27; cdr3_aa: ASCQLNSNQPQH
v_call: TRBV7-6; cdr3_aa: ASSLALSAYNEQF
v_call: TRBV28; cdr3_aa: ASSSRSGGGETQY
v_call: TRBV27; cdr3_aa: ASSLFGTRRGNEQF
v_call: TRBV20-1; cdr3_aa: SAINVGGAYEQY
v_call: TRBV6-5; cdr3_aa: ASSSQGSLEKLF
v_call: TRBV7-2; cdr3_aa: ASSLTGTGGTEAF
v_call: TRBV12-3/TRBV12-4; cdr3_aa: ASYRNTDTQY
v_call: TRBV10-3; cdr3_aa: AIRPGGYQPQH
v_call: TRBV6-1; cdr3_aa: ASSPRRGYGYT
v_call: TRBV21-1; cdr3_aa: ASSKAPDRGRLNTEAF
v_call: TRBV7-6; cdr3_aa: ASSPRTAARFSYEQY
v_call: TRBV12-3/TRBV12-4; cdr3_aa: ASGTSGSYEQY
v_call: TRBV10-3; cdr3_aa: AIGQKETQY
v_call: TRBV7-9; cdr3_aa: ASTPWRLAGVHEQY
v_call: TRBV6-2/TRBV6-3; cdr3_aa: ASSYDSNYGYT
v_call: TRBV7-2; cdr3_aa: ASSLGLIGNEQF
v_call: TRBV4-3; cdr3_aa: ASSQERGFYGYT
v_call: TRBV7-9; cdr3_aa: ASGAGRGNQPQH
v_call: TRBV20-1; cdr3_aa: SASGLSSTDTQY
v_call: TRBV7-9; cdr3_aa: ASSSHYEGANTEAF
v_call: TRBV2; cdr3_aa: ASNPGPQWAQY
v_call: TRBV7-7; cdr3_aa: ASSLVLGTNTGELF
v_call: TRBV20-1; cdr3_aa: SARSSRAGGTIY
v_call: TRBV29-1; cdr3_aa: SVEVSSVAGYT
v_call: TRBV7-2; cdr3_aa: ASSPSSLGTYGYT
v_call: TRBV6-1; cdr3_aa: ASSEAPSDYGYT
v_call: TRBV20-1; cdr3_aa: SARPDRSDYEQY
v_call: TRBV20-1; cdr3_aa: SAKRQGTQQPQH
v_call: TRBV20-1; cdr3_aa: SARDSGTQGELF
v_call: TRBV7-9; cdr3_aa: ASSLIRAGANILT